Each of the 8 T cell receptor beta chains below was sequenced from the same sample in a study of CD8 T cells in ankylosing spondylitis. Study-wide points: A motif of 7 to 9 highly homologous TCR beta variants was seen as apparently characteristic of ankylosing spondylitis blood.

MiXCR, applied by TCRdb to the 5' RACE reads, yields one record per CDR3 protein. Of around 770,000 distinct CDR3 sequences in the sample, about an eighth were seen once. No antigen has been identified for these receptors. Sample: blood, either unsorted or a sorted T cell fraction (not recorded which). These receptors came from a male donor with ankylosing spondylitis.

The chain uses TRBV30 and TRBJ2-1, with a possible D match to TRBD1 (6 bases). Germline V lookup: CDR1 GTSNPN, CDR2 SVGIG (reference sequence). The CDR3 is made up of 14 amino acids. The germline V and J ends were trimmed by 0 bases and 6 bases, with 12 bases remaining between them. CDR3 bases: TGTGCCTGGAGTGTACTGTCCAGGGGCAATGAGCAGTTCTTC. Amino acid sequence: CAWSVLSRGNEQFF.

There are many counts of this clonotype. The gene calls are TRBV6-2 or TRBV6-3 and TRBJ1-6, with D maybe TRBD1 (5 bases). Trimming stripped 7 bases from V and 11 bases from J, with 9 bases between. CDR3 size: 11 residues. CDR1 is MNHEY and CDR2 is SVGEGT in the germline V gene. CDR3 bases: TGTGCCAGCACCACCAGGGCACCCCTCCACTTT. Amino acid sequence: CASTTRAPLHF.

This chain connects TRBV7-2 to TRBJ2-3; D gene uncertain. The CDR3 consists of 14 residues. The V gene's germline CDR1 is SGHTA and CDR2 FQGNSA. V shed 1 base and J shed 5 bases, with 10 bases lying between them. The CDR3 sequence is CASSLVGFRDTQYF. The CDR3 nucleotides are TGTGCCAGCAGCTTAGTCGGGTTCAGAGATACGCAGTATTTT.

This clonotype was picked up many times. The chain uses TRBV9 and TRBJ1-1; D unclear. V shed 0 bases and J shed 5 bases, with 8 bases lying between them. Germline V gene sequence: CDR1 SGDLS, CDR2 YYNGEE. The CDR3 extends over 13 amino acids. CDR3 nucleotides: TGTGCCAGCAGCGTAGTAAGTGGGACTGAAGCTTTCTTT. The encoded protein is CASSVVSGTEAFF.

J is TRBJ2-2 and V is TRBV18; no definite D call. CDR3 length: 16 amino acids. Germline CDR1 KGHSH, CDR2 LQKENI. The V end was cut by 3 bases, the J end by 2 bases, with 13 bases between. The CDR3 sequence: CASSPFDPINTGELFF. DNA for the CDR3: TGTGCCAGCTCACCTTTCGACCCTATAAACACCGGGGAGCTGTTTTTT. Full variable domain (outside the CDR3, taken from reference TRBV18 and TRBJ2-2): NAGVMQNPRHLVRRRGQEARLRCSPMKGHSHVYWYRQLPEEGLKFMVYLQKENIIDESGMPKERFSAEFPKEGPSILRIQQVVRGDSAAYFCASSPFDPINTGELFFGEGSRLTVL.

The chain recombines TRBV20-1 with TRBJ1-1, with TRBD1 identical over 8 bases. Germline V gives CDR1 DFQATT, CDR2 SNEGSKA (reference sequence). The CDR3 is made up of 12 amino acids. CDR3 DNA: TGCAGAGTGGGGACAGGGAACACTGAAGCTTTCTTT. It specifies CRVGTGNTEAFF.

The chain has TRBV29-1 and TRBJ1-1; no reliable D call. V was clipped by 6 bases and J by 0 bases, with 11 bases between them. The CDR3 spans 13 residues. Germline V gives CDR1 SQVTM, CDR2 ANQGSEA. The CDR3 spells CSVLRVMNTEAFF. CDR3 nucleotides: TGCAGCGTACTCCGGGTAATGAACACTGAAGCTTTCTTT.

The chain links TRBV6-4 to TRBJ2-1; 7 bases agree with TRBD2. This CDR3 is built from 13 residues. V dropped 6 bases and J dropped 7; count of bases not matched to a gene: 6. CDR1 MRHNA and CDR2 SNTAGT come from the germline V gene. CDR3 amino acids: CASSGGRGNEQFF. As DNA, the CDR3 is TGTGCCAGCAGCGGCGGGAGAGGGAATGAGCAGTTCTTC.